What follows are 19 T cell receptor beta chains derived from one specimen sequenced in a study of shared clonotypes between healthy human individuals. Terminally differentiated effector memory CD45RA+ cells were excluded from the naive CD8 cells, which were CD45RO-negative and positively selected for CCR7. Clones were sequenced by immunoSEQ multiplex PCR, and TCRdb holds only the in-frame ones, with some missing. There are millions of clones in the sample; 85% to 95% occur only once, and approximately 1.7% lies in the top ten. The sample was naive CD8+ T cells from PBMCs. The receptors were gathered from a man in his late teens or twenties in good health. Some clones in this sample may be carry-over from other donors' samples.

This clone occurred once. The chain links TRBV7-3 to TRBJ2-3; 14 bases map to TRBD2. V dropped 4 bases and J dropped 3; count of bases not matched to a gene: 9. The germline V gene encodes CDR1 SGHTA and CDR2 FQGTGA. The CDR3 has 18 amino acids. The CDR3 DNA sequence: TGTGCCAGCAGCTCGGGACTAGCGGGAGTCGACGGAACAGATACGCAGTATTTT. It encodes CASSSGLAGVDGTDTQYF.

The chain uses TRBV6-5 and TRBJ2-7; D is undetermined. Per the germline V gene, CDR1 is MNHEY and CDR2 is SVGAGI. This CDR3 is 12 amino acids long. The V end was cut by 6 bases, the J end by 6 bases, with 12 bases between. This CDR3 is CASSPPGGEQYF. The DNA of the CDR3 is TGTGCCAGCAGCCCGCCGGGCGGCGAGCAGTACTTC.

The chain couples TRBV7-2 to TRBJ2-7, with D perhaps matching TRBD1 (5 bases). Germline CDR1 and CDR2: SGHTA and FQGNSA. V shed 5 bases and J shed 5 bases, with 16 bases lying between them. This CDR3 has 14 residues. Here the CDR3 reads CASSGALSMNEQYF. In DNA, the CDR3 is TGTGCCAGCAGCGGGGCACTCTCAATGAACGAGCAGTACTTC.

This chain links TRBV7-9 with TRBJ2-1; weak D call: TRBD2 (6 bases). The germline V and J ends were trimmed by 1 base and 7 bases, with 11 bases remaining between them. The CDR3 consists of 14 residues. Germline CDR1 SEHNR, CDR2 FQNEAQ (reference sequence). The CDR3 DNA follows: TGTGCCAGCAGCTTAGATTATGCGGGGAATGAGCAGTTCTTC. It is translated as CASSLDYAGNEQFF.

The chain joins TRBV7-9 to TRBJ2-5, with unresolved D. The CDR3 loop spans 12 amino acids. The V end lost 6 bases, the J end lost 5 bases, and 10 bases lay between the germline ends. CDR1 and CDR2 from the germline V gene are SEHNR and FQNEAQ (reference sequence). In nucleotides, the CDR3 is TGTGCCAGCAGAAAAATAGGGGAGACCCAGTACTTC. Translation: CASRKIGETQYF.

The chain is built from TRBV7-7 and TRBJ2-5; D gene uncertain. Germline CDR1 and CDR2: SSHAT and FNYEAQ (reference sequence). The CDR3 has 15 amino acids. Trimming removed 1 base from V and 5 bases from J, with 14 bases in between. CDR3: CASSLEASPWETQYF. In nucleotides, the CDR3 is TGTGCCAGCAGCTTAGAGGCCAGCCCGTGGGAGACCCAGTACTTC.

The chain has TRBV11-2 and TRBJ2-3; D is perhaps TRBD2 (6 bases). The CDR3 is 16 residues long. Trimming removed 0 bases at V and 2 bases at J, with 12 bases between. The V gene's germline CDR1 is SGHAT and CDR2 FQNNGV. The CDR3 bases are TGTGCCAGCAGCTTAGATTTGGGACTTTACACAGATACGCAGTATTTT. It encodes CASSLDLGLYTDTQYF.

This sequence joins TRBV7-2 and TRBJ2-7; possibly TRBD1 or TRBD2 for D (5 bases each). The CDR3 is 18 residues long. The germline V and J ends were trimmed by 5 bases and 6 bases, with 29 bases remaining between them. Germline V gene data show CDR1 as SGHTA and CDR2 as FQGNSA. CDR3 nucleotide sequence: TGTGCCAGCAGCCCCTTGGGGGTATTAGCCAGCGGAGTTACCGAGCAGTACTTC. It translates to CASSPLGVLASGVTEQYF.

This chain links TRBV11-2 with TRBJ2-7, with unresolved D. Trimming took off 0 bases at V and 4 bases at J, with 13 bases between the two ends. CDR1 is SGHAT, CDR2 FQNNGV, per germline. The CDR3 extends over 15 amino acids. CDR3 sequence: CASSLDWSLQYEQYF. The CDR3 DNA follows: TGTGCCAGCAGCTTAGATTGGAGCCTACAATACGAGCAGTACTTC.

The rearrangement links TRBV7-2 to TRBJ2-5, with unresolved D. Trimming took 3 bases from V and 3 from J, leaving 14 bases between them. CDR3 size: 15 residues. CDR1 SGHTA and CDR2 FQGNSA come from the germline V gene. The CDR3: CASSFIPRSKETQYF. CDR3 nucleotide sequence: TGTGCCAGCAGCTTTATACCCAGGTCGAAAGAGACCCAGTACTTC.

V gene TRBV7-9 combines with J gene TRBJ2-3; D might be TRBD1 or TRBD2, each matching 5 bases. This CDR3 is 15 amino acids long. Germline V gene data show CDR1 as SEHNR and CDR2 as FQNEAQ (reference sequence). Deletions cut 4 bases from V and 3 bases from J, with 14 bases between. The CDR3 DNA sequence: TGTGCCAGCAGCTCACCGGGGCCCCTTACAGATACGCAGTATTTT. Residues: CASSSPGPLTDTQYF.

The J gene is TRBJ2-7, the V gene TRBV28; the D gene is possibly TRBD1 (5 bases). V was shortened by 7 bases and J by 2 bases, with 12 bases between the two germline ends. The CDR3 is made up of 13 amino acids. CDR1 is MDHEN, CDR2 SYDVKM, per germline. The CDR3 sequence: CASNIDRTYEQYF. CDR3 in DNA: TGTGCCAGCAACATCGACAGAACCTACGAGCAGTACTTC.

The rearrangement joins TRBV7-9 to TRBJ1-2; TRBD1 might be the D (5 bases). CDR3 length equals 14 residues. Deletions cut 1 base from V and 10 bases from J, with 16 bases between. Germline CDR1 is SEHNR and CDR2 is FQNEAQ (reference sequence). In nucleotides, the CDR3 is TGTGCCAGCAGCTTAGGTGGCAGGGACGGATACTACACCTTC. This codes for CASSLGGRDGYYTF.

V gene TRBV7-2 combines with J gene TRBJ2-7; D is possibly TRBD1 (5 bases). This CDR3 region has 14 residues. Germline V CDR1 and CDR2: SGHTA, FQGNSA. V dropped 4 bases and J dropped 5 bases, with 15 bases sitting between them. CDR3 nucleotide sequence: TGTGCCAGCAGCTCGGACCTCTGGGGCGACGAGCAGTACTTC. Its translation: CASSSDLWGDEQYF.

The V and J genes are TRBV5-1 and TRBJ2-7; D tentatively fits TRBD1 or TRBD2 (5 bases each). The CDR3 totals 16 residues. Germline CDR1 SGHRS, CDR2 YFSETQ. Trimming pared 2 bases from V and 0 bases from J, leaving 15 bases between. DNA for the CDR3: TGCGCCAGCAGCTTCTCTGGGGGAGACCTCTCCTACGAGCAGTACTTC. Residues: CASSFSGGDLSYEQYF.

This clone showed up just once. The CDR3 DNA sequence: TGCAGCGTAAACCACCTTGGGGGGAGCCAAGAGACCCAGTACTTC. Translation: CSVNHLGGSQETQYF. The chain combines TRBV29-1 with TRBJ2-5; possibly TRBD2 for D (6 bases). CDR1 is SQVTM, CDR2 ANQGSEA, per germline. This CDR3 comprises 15 residues. The V and J ends lost 6 bases and 1 base respectively, with 18 bases between them.

This clone was detected once. The V gene is TRBV13, the J gene TRBJ2-7, with D possibly matching TRBD2 (6 bases). The CDR3 is made up of 13 amino acids. V was trimmed by 5 bases and J by 3 bases, leaving 11 bases between them. Germline V CDR1 and CDR2: PRHDT, FYEKMQ (reference sequence). CDR3 nucleotide sequence: TGTGCCAGCAGCGCAACGGGGGACTACGAGCAGTACTTC. Its protein is CASSATGDYEQYF.

The rearrangement joins TRBV15 to TRBJ2-3, with D tentatively TRBD1 (5 bases). V lost 1 base to trimming and J lost 2 bases, with 16 bases between them. CDR3 length: 17 amino acids. Germline CDR1 and CDR2: LNHNV and YYDKDF (reference sequence). The CDR3 protein is CATSRALRGRYTDTQYF. The CDR3 coding sequence is TGTGCCACCAGCAGAGCACTAAGGGGCCGCTACACAGATACGCAGTATTTT. Full variable domain (missing parts from reference TRBV15 and TRBJ2-3): DAMVIQNPRYQVTQFGKPVTLSCSQTLNHNVMYWYQQKSSQAPKLLFHYYDKDFNNEADTPDNFQSRRPNTSFCFLDIRSPGLGDTAMYLCATSRALRGRYTDTQYFGPGTRLTVL.

This clone appeared a single time. Different DNA sequences within this sample yield the same CDR3. The gene calls are TRBV7-8 and TRBJ2-7, with D unresolved. The germline V and J ends were trimmed by 2 bases and 2 bases, with 4 bases remaining between them. The germline V gene has CDR1 SGHVS and CDR2 FQNEAQ. This CDR3 spans 12 amino acids. Here the CDR3 DNA reads TGTGCCAGCAGCTTACCACCCTACGAGCAGTACTTC. The encoded protein is CASSLPPYEQYF.